The rows below give T cell receptor beta chains drawn from one sample of a study of response to subunit inactivated influenza vaccine. MiXCR, run by TCRdb on the RT-PCR reads, gives a single entry per CDR3 protein. The sample holds around 470,000 distinct CDR3 sequences, approximately 7.3% seen once. Sequencing used PBMCs from blood, obtained 23 months after vaccination. These receptors were taken from a man in his fifties or sixties who received an inactivated influenza vaccine. Both conserved end residues are part of each CDR3. The D gene is left open where the match is weak. Not all rows give a size; the values are once, few, many and, for expanded clones, a class.

clone_size	j_call	v_call	d_call	cdr3_aa	cdr3_nt
.	TRBJ1-2	TRBV5-1	.	CASSPRPDLNYGYTF	TGCGCCAGCAGCCCCCGTCCGGACCTAAACTATGGCTACACCTTC
.	TRBJ1-1	TRBV12-3/TRBV12-4	.	CASTPGALNTEAFF	TGTGCCAGCACCCCGGGGGCTCTGAACACTGAAGCTTTCTTT
.	TRBJ2-2	TRBV28	.	CASSNTPWGAPGAGELFF	TGTGCCAGCAGCAACACCCCCTGGGGCGCCCCGGGCGCCGGGGAGCTGTTTTTT
.	TRBJ2-2	TRBV24-1	.	CATMGDTGELFF	TGTGCCACCATGGGGGACACCGGGGAGCTGTTTTTT
few	TRBJ1-2	TRBV12-3/TRBV12-4	.	CASTQTGRGYGYTF	TGTGCCAGCACCCAAACAGGGAGGGGTTATGGCTACACCTTC
.	TRBJ2-1	TRBV7-9	TRBD1	CASSFLAPQGEQFF	TGTGCCAGCAGCTTCCTCGCGCCACAGGGGGAGCAGTTCTTC
.	TRBJ2-5	TRBV24-1	.	CATSEGGSPTGNQYF	TGTGCCACCAGTGAAGGCGGGAGTCCCACAGGGAACCAGTACTTC
.	TRBJ2-1	TRBV11-2	TRBD2	CASSWTRGRRSDHNEQFF	TGTGCCAGCAGCTGGACTCGCGGGAGAAGATCCGACCACAATGAGCAGTTCTTC
.	TRBJ2-1	TRBV7-9	TRBD2	CASSPGFLAGGLNEQFF	TGTGCCAGCAGCCCCGGTTTTCTAGCGGGGGGTTTAAATGAGCAGTTCTTC
few	TRBJ1-5	TRBV5-8	.	CASSSSPKVPPQHF	TGTGCCAGCAGCTCCTCGCCGAAGGTTCCGCCCCAGCATTTT
many	TRBJ2-5	TRBV29-1	.	CSATPGSQETQYF	TGCAGCGCCACTCCCGGGAGCCAAGAGACCCAGTACTTC
many	TRBJ1-2	TRBV9	.	CASSPLGEDGYTF	TGTGCCAGCAGCCCCCTCGGGGAAGATGGCTACACCTTC
many	TRBJ2-1	TRBV4-1	TRBD2	CASSLTSGRRNEQFF	TGCGCCAGCAGCCTTACTAGCGGGAGAAGAAATGAGCAGTTCTTC
.	TRBJ2-2	TRBV4-3	.	CASSQGSSGALRTGELFF	TGCGCCAGCAGCCAAGGTTCTTCCGGGGCCCTGAGGACCGGGGAGCTGTTTTTT